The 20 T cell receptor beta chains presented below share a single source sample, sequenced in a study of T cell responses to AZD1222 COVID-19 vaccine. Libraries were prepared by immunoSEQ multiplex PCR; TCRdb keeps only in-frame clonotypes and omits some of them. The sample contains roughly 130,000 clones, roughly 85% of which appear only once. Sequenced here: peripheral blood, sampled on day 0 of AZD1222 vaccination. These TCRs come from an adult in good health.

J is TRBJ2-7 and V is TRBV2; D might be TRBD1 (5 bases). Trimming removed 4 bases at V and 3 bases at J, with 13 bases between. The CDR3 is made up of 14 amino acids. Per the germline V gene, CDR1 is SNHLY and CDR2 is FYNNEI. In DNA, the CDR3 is TGTGCCAGCAGTGCGGACAATATAGGCTACGAGCAGTACTTC. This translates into CASSADNIGYEQYF.

The CDR3 here is CASSLRTRGTGELFF. The CDR3 DNA sequence: TGTGCCAGCAGCTTAAGGACGCGTGGCACCGGGGAGCTGTTTTTT. The chain uses TRBV7-3 and TRBJ2-2; no clear D. The CDR3 runs to 15 residues. CDR1 is SGHTA, CDR2 FQGTGA, per germline. Trimming cost V 1 base and J 4 bases, with 10 bases left between them. The whole variable domain, remainder taken from reference TRBV7-3 and TRBJ2-2, is GAGVSQTPSNKVTEKGKYVELRCDPISGHTALYWYRQSLGQGPEFLIYFQGTGAADDSGLPNDRFFAVRPEGSVSTLKIQRTERGDSAVYLCASSLRTRGTGELFFGEGSRLTVL.

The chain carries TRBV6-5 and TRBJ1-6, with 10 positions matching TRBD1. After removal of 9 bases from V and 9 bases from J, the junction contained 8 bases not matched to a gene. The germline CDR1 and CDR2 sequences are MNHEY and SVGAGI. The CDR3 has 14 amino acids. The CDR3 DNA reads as TGTGCCAGTTCCGGGACAGGGGACGGTTCACCCCTCCACTTT. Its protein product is CASSGTGDGSPLHF.

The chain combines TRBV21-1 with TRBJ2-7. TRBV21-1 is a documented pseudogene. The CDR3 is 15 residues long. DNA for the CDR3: TGTGCCAGCAGCAACCTACCCGGGGCATCAAGGGAGCAGTACTTC. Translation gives CASSNLPGASREQYF.

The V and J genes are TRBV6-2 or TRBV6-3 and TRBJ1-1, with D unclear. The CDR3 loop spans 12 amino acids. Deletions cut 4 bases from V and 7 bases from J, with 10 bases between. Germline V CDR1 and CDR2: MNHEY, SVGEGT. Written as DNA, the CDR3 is TGTGCCAGCAGTTGGAAGCAGCGTGAAGCTTTCTTT. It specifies CASSWKQREAFF.

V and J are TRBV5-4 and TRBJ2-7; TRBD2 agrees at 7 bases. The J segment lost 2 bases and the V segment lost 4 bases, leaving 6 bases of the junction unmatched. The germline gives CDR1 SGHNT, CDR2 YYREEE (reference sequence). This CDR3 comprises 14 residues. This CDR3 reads CASSATGLAYEQYF. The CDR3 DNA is TGTGCCAGCAGCGCGACCGGACTAGCCTACGAGCAGTACTTC.

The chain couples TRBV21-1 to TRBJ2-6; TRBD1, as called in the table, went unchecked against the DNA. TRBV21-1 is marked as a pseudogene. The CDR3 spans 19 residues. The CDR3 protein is CASSKGTGTGFCGANVLTF. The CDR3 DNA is TGTGCCAGCAGCAAAGGAACCGGGACAGGGTTTTGTGGGGCCAACGTCCTGACTTTC.

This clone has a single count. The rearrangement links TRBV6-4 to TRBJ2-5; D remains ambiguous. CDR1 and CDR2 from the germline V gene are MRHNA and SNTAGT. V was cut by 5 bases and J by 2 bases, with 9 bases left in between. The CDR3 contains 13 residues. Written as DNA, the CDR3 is TGTGCCAGCAGTAGAGAGCATCAAGAGACCCAGTACTTC. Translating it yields CASSREHQETQYF.

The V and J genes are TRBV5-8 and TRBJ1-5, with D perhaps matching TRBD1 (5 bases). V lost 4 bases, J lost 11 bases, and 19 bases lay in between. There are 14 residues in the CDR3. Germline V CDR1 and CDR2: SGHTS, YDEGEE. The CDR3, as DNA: TGTGCCAGCAGCCCGGGACGGGGAAAGGAGTCCCAGCATTTT. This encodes CASSPGRGKESQHF.

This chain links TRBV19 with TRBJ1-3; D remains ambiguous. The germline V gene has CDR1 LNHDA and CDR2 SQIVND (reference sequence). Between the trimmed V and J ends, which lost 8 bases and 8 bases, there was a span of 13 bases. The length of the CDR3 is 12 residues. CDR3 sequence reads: CASRAASDTIYF. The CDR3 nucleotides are TGTGCCAGTCGGGCAGCCTCAGACACCATATATTTT.

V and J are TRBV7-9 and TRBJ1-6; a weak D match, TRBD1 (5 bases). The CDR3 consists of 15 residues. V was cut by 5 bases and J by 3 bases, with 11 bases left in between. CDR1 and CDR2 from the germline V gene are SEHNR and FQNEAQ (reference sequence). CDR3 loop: CASSLAGGYNSPLHF. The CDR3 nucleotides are TGTGCCAGCAGCCTGGCGGGGGGCTATAATTCACCCCTCCACTTT.

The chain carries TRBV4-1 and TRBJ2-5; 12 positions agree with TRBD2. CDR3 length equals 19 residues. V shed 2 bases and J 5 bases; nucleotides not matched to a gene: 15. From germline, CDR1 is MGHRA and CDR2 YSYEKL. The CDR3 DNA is TGCGCCAGCAGCCAAATAGTTAGTGCGACTAGCGGGAGTAGGGAGACCCAGTACTTC. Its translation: CASSQIVSATSGSRETQYF.

The CDR3 DNA sequence: TGTGCCAGCAGCCAAGAGCTTACTAGCGGGAGAAGGGGCACCGGGGAGCTGTTTTTT. Translation: CASSQELTSGRRGTGELFF. The rearrangement links TRBV3-1 (or the pseudogene TRBV3-2) to TRBJ2-2; 11 nucleotides align to TRBD2. CDR3 length equals 19 residues. Germline CDR1 LGHDT, CDR2 YNNKEL (reference sequence). V shed 0 bases and J 4 bases; nucleotides not matched to a gene: 10.

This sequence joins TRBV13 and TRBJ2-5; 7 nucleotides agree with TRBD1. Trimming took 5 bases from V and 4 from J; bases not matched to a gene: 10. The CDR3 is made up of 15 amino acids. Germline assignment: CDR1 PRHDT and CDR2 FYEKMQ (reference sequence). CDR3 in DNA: TGTGCCAGCAGCACCAAGACAGGGTCCGGAGAGACCCAGTACTTC. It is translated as CASSTKTGSGETQYF.

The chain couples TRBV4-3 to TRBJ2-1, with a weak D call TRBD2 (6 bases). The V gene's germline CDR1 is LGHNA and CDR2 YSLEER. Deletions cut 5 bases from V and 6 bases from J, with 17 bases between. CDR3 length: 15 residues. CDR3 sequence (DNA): TGCGCCAGCAGCTATAATCCCGGGACTTTCAATGAGCAGTTCTTC. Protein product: CASSYNPGTFNEQFF.

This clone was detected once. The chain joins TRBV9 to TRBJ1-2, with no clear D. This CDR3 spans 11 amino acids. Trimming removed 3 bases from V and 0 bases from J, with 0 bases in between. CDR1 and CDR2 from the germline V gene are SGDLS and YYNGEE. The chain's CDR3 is CASSANYGYTF. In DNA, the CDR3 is TGTGCCAGCAGCGCTAACTATGGCTACACCTTC.

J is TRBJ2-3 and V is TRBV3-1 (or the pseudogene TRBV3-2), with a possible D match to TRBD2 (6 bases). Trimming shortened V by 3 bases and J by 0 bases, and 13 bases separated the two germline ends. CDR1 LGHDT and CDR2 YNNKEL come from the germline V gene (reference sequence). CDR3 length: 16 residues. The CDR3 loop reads CASSQGLGTSTDTQYF. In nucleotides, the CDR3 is TGTGCCAGCAGCCAGGGACTTGGAACTAGCACAGATACGCAGTATTTT.

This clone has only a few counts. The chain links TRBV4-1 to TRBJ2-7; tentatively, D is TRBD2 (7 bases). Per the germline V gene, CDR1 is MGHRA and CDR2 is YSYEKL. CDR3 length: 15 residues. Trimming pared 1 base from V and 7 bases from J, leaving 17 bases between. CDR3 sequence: CASSQAGGRLGEQYF. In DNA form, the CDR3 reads TGCGCCAGCAGCCAAGCGGGGGGCAGACTAGGGGAGCAGTACTTC.

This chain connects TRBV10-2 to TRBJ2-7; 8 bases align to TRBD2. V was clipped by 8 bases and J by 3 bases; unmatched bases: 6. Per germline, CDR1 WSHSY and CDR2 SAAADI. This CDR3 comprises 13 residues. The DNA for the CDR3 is TGCGCCAGCTCGGGGCTAGCGGGCTACGAGCAGTACTTC. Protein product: CASSGLAGYEQYF.

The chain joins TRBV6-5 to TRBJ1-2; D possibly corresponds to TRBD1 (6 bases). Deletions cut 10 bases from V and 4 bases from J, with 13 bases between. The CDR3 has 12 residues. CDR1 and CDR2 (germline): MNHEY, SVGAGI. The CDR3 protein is CAIRDNTYGYTF. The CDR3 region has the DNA TGTGCCATCCGGGACAACACCTATGGCTACACCTTC.